Included here is one T cell receptor (beta chain) sequence, with context. In the original analysis: Amplifying reference gene primers gave estimates of nucleated cell counts. Data came from immunoSEQ multiplex PCR; TCRdb stores just in-frame clones and leaves some out. The DNA gave D and trimming, while V, J and clone size come from that table. Among about 94,000 clones, approximately 83% were seen once, and the ten largest hold about 6.3%. This specimen belongs to a study of blood T cell repertoires in COVID-19. This CDR3 is built from 12 residues. Germline-derived CDR1 and CDR2 are LGHNA and YNFKEQ. The V end lost 2 bases, the J end lost 7 bases, and 8 bases lay between the germline ends.

The sample taken for sequencing was peripheral blood. This sequence was found in a man aged 55-75 years with acute or convalescent COVID-19. The rearrangement links TRBV4-2 to TRBJ1-1, with D hard to call. CDR3 nucleotides: TGTGCCAGCAGCCAACGAGGAAATGAAGCTTTCTTT. Protein product: CASSQRGNEAFF.